The sequence of this T cell receptor beta chain was determined in a study of shared clonotypes between healthy human individuals. Points from the study as a whole: A limitation of the genetic and exposure-history diversity represented arose from few donors.

About this clone itself: The antigen is undetermined.

Among the unsorted PBMC samples, replicate PCRs used 300 ng DNA, roughly 30,000 T cell genomes. Unsorted PBMC DNA was sequenced on ten immunoSEQ deep assay plates. In the authors' methods: With immunoSEQ giving junction-only sequences and no quality scores, filtering differed. TCRdb's table, derived via immunoSEQ multiplex PCR, lists solely in-frame clones and lacks some. V, J and clone size reflect that table, while D and trimming were determined from the DNA. The sample lists fewer than 700,000 clones, roughly four fifths seen once, with about 11% in the top ten. This CDR3 region has 19 residues. Germline lookup yields CDR1 SGHDT and CDR2 YYEEEE. V lost 4 bases, J lost 5 bases, and 31 bases lay in between.

V and J are TRBV5-6 and TRBJ2-7; possibly TRBD2 for D (6 bases). The sequenced sample was PBMCs. The TCR originated in a woman between 40 and 50 years old in good health. Some clones in this sample may be carry-over from other donors' samples. The CDR3 here is CASSTTLQGYPGVGNEQYF. The CDR3 DNA reads as TGTGCCAGCAGCACAACCCTTCAGGGATACCCGGGAGTAGGGAACGAGCAGTACTTC.